The T cell receptor beta chain described here comes from a study of CD4 T cells in relation to SARS-CoV-2 and coronaviruses. There are 14 residues in the CDR3. CDR1 is SGHDN and CDR2 is FVKESK in the germline V gene. The ends were cut back, 3 bases at V and 11 bases at J, with 16 bases in the middle. Profiling relied on immunoSEQ multiplex PCR, and the TCRdb table lists in-frame clones only, not all of them. Seen here are more than 35,000 clones, 77% observed once, and the top ten hold approximately 2.8%. A word on this clone: Its antigen is currently unknown.

The clonotype was recovered from an adult with COVID-19. The chain couples TRBV14 to TRBJ1-4; tentatively, D is TRBD1 (5 bases). The sequenced sample consisted of memory CD4+ T cells from PBMCs, cultured in vitro. DNA for the CDR3: TGTGCCAGCAGCCATGGGAGAGGGGAGCTCAAACTGTTTTTT. It specifies CASSHGRGELKLFF.